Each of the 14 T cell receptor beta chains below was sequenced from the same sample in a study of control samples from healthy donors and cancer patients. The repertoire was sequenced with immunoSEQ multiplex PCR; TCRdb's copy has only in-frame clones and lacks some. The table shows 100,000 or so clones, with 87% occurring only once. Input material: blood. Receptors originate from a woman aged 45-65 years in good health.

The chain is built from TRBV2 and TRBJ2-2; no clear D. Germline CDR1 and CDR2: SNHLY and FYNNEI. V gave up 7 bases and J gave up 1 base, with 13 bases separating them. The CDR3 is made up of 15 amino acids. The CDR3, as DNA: TGTGCCAGCACCCCCCAGTGGGAGAACACCGGGGAGCTGTTTTTT. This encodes CASTPQWENTGELFF. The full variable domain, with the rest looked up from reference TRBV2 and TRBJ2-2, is EPEVTQTPSHQVTQMGQEVILRCVPISNHLYFYWYRQILGQKVEFLVSFYNNEISEKSEIFDDQFSVERPDGSNFTLKIRSTKLEDSAMYFCASTPQWENTGELFFGEGSRLTVL.

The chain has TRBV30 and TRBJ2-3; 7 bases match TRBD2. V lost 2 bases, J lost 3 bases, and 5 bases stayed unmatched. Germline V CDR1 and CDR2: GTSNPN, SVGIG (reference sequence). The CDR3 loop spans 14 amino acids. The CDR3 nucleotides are TGTGCCTGGAGTAAAAGGGGAGGGACAGATACGCAGTATTTT. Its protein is CAWSKRGGTDTQYF. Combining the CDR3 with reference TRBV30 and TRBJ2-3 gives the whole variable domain SQTIHQWPATLVQPVGSPLSLECTVEGTSNPNLYWYRQAAGRGLQLLFYSVGIGQISSEVPQNLSASRPQDRQFILSSKKLLLSDSGFYLCAWSKRGGTDTQYFGPGTRLTVL.

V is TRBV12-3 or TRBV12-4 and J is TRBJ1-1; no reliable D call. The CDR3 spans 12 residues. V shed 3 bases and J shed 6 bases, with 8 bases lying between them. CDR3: CASSFYLPEAFF. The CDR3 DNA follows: TGTGCCAGCAGTTTTTATCTCCCTGAAGCTTTCTTT.

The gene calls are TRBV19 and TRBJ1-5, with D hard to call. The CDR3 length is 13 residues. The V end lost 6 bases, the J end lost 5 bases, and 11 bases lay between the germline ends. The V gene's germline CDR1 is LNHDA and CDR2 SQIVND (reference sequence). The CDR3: CASREQKYQPQHF. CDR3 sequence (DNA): TGTGCCAGTAGAGAACAGAAATATCAGCCCCAGCATTTT.

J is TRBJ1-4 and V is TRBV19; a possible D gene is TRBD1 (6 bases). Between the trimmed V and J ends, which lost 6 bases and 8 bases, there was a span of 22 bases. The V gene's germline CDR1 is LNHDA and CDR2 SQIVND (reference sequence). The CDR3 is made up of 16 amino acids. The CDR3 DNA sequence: TGTGCCAGTAGAGATCGGCGAGGTTCGGACAGAGAAAAACTGTTTTTT. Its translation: CASRDRRGSDREKLFF.

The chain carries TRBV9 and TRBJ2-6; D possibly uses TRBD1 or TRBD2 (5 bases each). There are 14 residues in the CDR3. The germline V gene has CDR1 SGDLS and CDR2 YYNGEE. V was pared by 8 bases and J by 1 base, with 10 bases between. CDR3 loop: CASGDLSGANVLTF. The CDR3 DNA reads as TGTGCCAGTGGGGACCTTTCTGGGGCCAACGTCCTGACTTTC.

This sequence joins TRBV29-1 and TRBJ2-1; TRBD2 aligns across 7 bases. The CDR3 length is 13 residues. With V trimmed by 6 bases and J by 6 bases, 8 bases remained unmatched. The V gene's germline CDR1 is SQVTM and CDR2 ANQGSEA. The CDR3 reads CSVPGRTSNEQFF. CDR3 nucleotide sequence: TGCAGCGTCCCGGGTCGGACTAGCAATGAGCAGTTCTTC.

CDR3 sequence: CASSFVGGEETQYF. The CDR3 bases are TGTGCCAGCAGTTTCGTCGGGGGCGAAGAGACCCAGTACTTC. The rearrangement joins TRBV27 to TRBJ2-5, with D possibly being TRBD1 or TRBD2 (6 bases each). In germline, CDR1 is MNHEY, CDR2 SMNVEV (reference sequence). The V end lost 3 bases, the J end lost 3 bases, and 11 bases lay between the germline ends. This CDR3 is built from 14 residues.

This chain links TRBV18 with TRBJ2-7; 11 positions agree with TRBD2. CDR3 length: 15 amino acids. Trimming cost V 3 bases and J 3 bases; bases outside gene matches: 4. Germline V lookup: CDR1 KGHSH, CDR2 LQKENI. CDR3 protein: CASSPGLAENYEQYV. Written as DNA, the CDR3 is TGTGCCAGCTCACCGGGACTAGCGGAAAACTACGAGCAGTACGTC.

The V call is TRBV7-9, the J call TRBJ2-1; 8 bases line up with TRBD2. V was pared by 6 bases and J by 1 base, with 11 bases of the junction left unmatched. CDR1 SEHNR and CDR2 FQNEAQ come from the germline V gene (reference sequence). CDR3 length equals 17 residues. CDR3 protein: CASSSPEIAGSYNEQFF. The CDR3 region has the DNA TGTGCCAGCAGTTCCCCAGAGATAGCGGGGTCCTACAATGAGCAGTTCTTC.

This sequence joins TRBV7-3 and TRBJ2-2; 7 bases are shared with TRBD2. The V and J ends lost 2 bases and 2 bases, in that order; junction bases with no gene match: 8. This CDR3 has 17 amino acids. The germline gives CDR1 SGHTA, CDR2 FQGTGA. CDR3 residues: CASSLDMAGVNTGELFF. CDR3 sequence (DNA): TGTGCCAGCAGCTTAGATATGGCGGGAGTAAACACCGGGGAGCTGTTTTTT. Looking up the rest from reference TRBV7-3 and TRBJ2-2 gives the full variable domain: GAGVSQTPSNKVTEKGKYVELRCDPISGHTALYWYRQSLGQGPEFLIYFQGTGAADDSGLPNDRFFAVRPEGSVSTLKIQRTERGDSAVYLCASSLDMAGVNTGELFFGEGSRLTVL.

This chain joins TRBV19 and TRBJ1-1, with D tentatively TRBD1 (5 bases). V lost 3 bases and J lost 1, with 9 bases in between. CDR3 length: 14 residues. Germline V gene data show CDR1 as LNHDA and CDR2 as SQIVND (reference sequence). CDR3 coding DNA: TGTGCCAGTAGTATGCACGGACAGAACACTGAAGCTTTCTTT. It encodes CASSMHGQNTEAFF.

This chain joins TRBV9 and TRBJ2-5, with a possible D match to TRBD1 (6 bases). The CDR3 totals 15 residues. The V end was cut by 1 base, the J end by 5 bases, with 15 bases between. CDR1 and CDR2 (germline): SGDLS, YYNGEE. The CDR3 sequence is CASSVSPRGGETQYF. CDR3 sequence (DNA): TGTGCCAGCAGCGTAAGTCCCCGAGGGGGTGAGACCCAGTACTTC.

Here the CDR3 reads CASSIGDPDTQYF. The CDR3, as DNA: TGTGCCAGTAGTATCGGGGATCCAGATACGCAGTATTTT. The chain joins TRBV19 to TRBJ2-3; tentatively, D is TRBD2 (5 bases). The germline V and J ends were trimmed by 3 bases and 4 bases, with 8 bases remaining between them. The CDR3 covers 13 residues. Germline values: CDR1 LNHDA, CDR2 SQIVND (reference sequence).